This T cell receptor beta chain was observed in a study of PD-L1 blockade in urothelial cancer. Study-level background: From 2014, patients received atezolizumab, given as 1,200 mg intravenously every 3 weeks. Blood underwent analysis 3 weeks (second dose) and 6 weeks after treatment began. General study findings and limits: Pretreatment TCR clonality in blood, when below the median, was predictive of better survival.

TCRdb keeps only in-frame clones here, not all; method: immunoSEQ multiplex PCR. The top ten hold about 6.9% of the sample, which has approximately 79,000 clones, 85% seen once. Sample time point: pretreatment peripheral blood. Patients in the study were battling locally advanced or metastatic urothelial carcinoma. Details on this clone: Antigen: not known.

This material consisted of PBMCs, taken around atezolizumab (anti-PD-L1) treatment. This receptor was taken from a man aged 40-49 years with urothelial cancer.

This CDR3 is CASSPDRGLYNEQFF. In DNA, the CDR3 is TGCGCCAGCAGCCCCGACAGGGGGCTCTACAATGAGCAGTTCTTC. The V gene is TRBV5-1, the J gene TRBJ2-1, with 10 bases that match TRBD1. V gave up 4 bases and J gave up 3 bases; unmatched junction bases: 4. The CDR3 spans 15 residues. CDR1 is SGHRS, CDR2 YFSETQ, per germline.